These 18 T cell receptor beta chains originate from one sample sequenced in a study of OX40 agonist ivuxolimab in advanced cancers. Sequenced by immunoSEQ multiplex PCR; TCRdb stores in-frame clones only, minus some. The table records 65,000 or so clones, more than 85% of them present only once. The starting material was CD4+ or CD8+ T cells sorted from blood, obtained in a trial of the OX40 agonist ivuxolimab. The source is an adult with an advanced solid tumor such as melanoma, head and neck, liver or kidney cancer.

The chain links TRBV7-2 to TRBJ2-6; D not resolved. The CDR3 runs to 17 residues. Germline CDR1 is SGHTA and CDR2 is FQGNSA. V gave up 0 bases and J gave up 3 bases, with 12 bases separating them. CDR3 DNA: TGTGCCAGCAGCTTAGCGCTAGAGGTGCTTGGGGCCAACGTCCTGACTTTC. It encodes CASSLALEVLGANVLTF. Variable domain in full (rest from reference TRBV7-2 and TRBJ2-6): GAGVSQSPSNKVTEKGKDVELRCDPISGHTALYWYRQSLGQGLEFLIYFQGNSAPDKSGLPSDRFSAERTGGSVSTLTIQRTQQEDSAVYLCASSLALEVLGANVLTFGAGSRLTVL.

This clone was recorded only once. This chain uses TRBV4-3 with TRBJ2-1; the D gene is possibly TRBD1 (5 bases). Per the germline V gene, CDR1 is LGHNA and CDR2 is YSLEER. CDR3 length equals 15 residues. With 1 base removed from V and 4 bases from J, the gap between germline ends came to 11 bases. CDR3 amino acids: CASSQGTPGYNEQFF. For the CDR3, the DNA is TGCGCCAGCAGCCAAGGAACCCCAGGGTACAATGAGCAGTTCTTC.

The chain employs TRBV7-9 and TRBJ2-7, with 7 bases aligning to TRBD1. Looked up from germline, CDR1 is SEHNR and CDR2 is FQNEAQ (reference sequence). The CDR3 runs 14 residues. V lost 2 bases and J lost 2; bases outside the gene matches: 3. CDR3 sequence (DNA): TGTGCCAGCAGCTTAAAGGGGGCCCCCTACGAGCAGTACTTC. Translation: CASSLKGAPYEQYF.

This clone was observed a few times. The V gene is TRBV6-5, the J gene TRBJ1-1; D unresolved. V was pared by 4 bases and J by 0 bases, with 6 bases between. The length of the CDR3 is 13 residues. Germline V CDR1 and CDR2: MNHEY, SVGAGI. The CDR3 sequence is CASSSMLNTEAFF. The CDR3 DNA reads TGTGCCAGCAGTTCGATGTTGAACACTGAAGCTTTCTTT.

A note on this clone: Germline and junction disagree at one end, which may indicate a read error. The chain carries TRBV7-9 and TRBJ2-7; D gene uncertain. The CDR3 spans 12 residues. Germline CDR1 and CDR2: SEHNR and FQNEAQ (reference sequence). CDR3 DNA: TGTGCCAGCAGCTTAGGCTCCAACGAGCAGTACTTC. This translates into CASSLGSNEQYF.

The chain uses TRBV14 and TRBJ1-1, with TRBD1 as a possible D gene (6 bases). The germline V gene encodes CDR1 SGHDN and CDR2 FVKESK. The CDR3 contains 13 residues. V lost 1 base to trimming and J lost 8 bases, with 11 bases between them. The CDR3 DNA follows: TGTGCCAGCAGCCAAGGAGGGCAGGGGGAAGCTTTCTTT. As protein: CASSQGGQGEAFF.

CDR3: CASSFLSSGRAEDTQYF. The CDR3 nucleotides are TGTGCCAGCAGTTTCCTGAGTAGCGGGAGGGCCGAAGATACGCAGTATTTT. This chain connects TRBV28 to TRBJ2-3; 11 bases agree with TRBD2. Germline V gene lookup returns CDR1 MDHEN and CDR2 SYDVKM. J gave up 5 bases and V 3 bases, and 10 bases lay outside the gene matches. CDR3 size: 17 residues.

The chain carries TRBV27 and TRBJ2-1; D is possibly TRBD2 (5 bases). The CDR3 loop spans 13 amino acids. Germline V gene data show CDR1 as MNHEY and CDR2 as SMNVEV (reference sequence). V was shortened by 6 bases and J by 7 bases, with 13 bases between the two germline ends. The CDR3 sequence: CASRDGNVNEQFF. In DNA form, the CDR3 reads TGTGCCAGCAGAGACGGGAATGTGAATGAGCAGTTCTTC.

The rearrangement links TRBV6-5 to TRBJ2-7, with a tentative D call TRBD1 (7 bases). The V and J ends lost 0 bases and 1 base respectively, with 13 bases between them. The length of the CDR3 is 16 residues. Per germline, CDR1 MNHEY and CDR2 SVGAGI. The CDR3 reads CASSYSAGQLSYEQYF. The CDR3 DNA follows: TGTGCCAGCAGTTACTCGGCGGGACAGCTGTCCTACGAGCAGTACTTC.

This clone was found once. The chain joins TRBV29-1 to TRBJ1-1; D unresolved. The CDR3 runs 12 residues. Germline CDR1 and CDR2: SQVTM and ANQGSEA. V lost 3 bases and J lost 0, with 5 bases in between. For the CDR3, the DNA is TGCAGCGTTGAGGATCTGAACACTGAAGCTTTCTTT. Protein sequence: CSVEDLNTEAFF.

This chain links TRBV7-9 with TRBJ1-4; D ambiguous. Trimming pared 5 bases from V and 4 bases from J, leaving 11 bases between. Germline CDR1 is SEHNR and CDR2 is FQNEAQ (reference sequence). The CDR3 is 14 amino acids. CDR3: CASSPVGFNEKLFF. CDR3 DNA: TGTGCCAGCAGCCCAGTAGGGTTTAATGAAAAACTGTTTTTT. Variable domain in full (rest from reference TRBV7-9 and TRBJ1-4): DTGVSQNPRHKITKRGQNVTFRCDPISEHNRLYWYRQTLGQGPEFLTYFQNEAQLEKSRLLSDRFSAERPKGSFSTLEIQRTEQGDSAMYLCASSPVGFNEKLFFGSGTQLSVL.

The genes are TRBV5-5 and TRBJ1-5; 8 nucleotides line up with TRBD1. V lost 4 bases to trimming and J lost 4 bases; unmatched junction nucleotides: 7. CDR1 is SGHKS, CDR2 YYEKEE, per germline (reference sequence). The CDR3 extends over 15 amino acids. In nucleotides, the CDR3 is TGTGCCAGCAGCACATGGACAGGGTTGAATCAGCCCCAGCATTTT. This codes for CASSTWTGLNQPQHF.

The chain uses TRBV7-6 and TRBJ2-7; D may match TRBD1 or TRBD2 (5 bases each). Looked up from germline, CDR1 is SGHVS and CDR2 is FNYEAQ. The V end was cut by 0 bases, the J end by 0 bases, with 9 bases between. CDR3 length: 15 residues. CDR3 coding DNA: TGTGCCAGCAGCTTAGCTGACAGCGGCTCCTACGAGCAGTACTTC. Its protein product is CASSLADSGSYEQYF.

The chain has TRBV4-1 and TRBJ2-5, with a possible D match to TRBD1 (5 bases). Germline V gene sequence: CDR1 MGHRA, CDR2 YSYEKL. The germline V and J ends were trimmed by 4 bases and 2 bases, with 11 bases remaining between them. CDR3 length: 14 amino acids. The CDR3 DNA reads TGCGCCAGCAGCCCCAGACAGCTACAAGAGACCCAGTACTTC. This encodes CASSPRQLQETQYF.

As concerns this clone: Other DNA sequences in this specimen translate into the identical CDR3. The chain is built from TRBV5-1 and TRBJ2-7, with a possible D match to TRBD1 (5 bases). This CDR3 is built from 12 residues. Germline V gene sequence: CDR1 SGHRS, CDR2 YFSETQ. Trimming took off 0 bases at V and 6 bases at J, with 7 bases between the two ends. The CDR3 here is CASSLAGFEQYF. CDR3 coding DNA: TGCGCCAGCAGCTTGGCAGGGTTCGAGCAGTACTTC.

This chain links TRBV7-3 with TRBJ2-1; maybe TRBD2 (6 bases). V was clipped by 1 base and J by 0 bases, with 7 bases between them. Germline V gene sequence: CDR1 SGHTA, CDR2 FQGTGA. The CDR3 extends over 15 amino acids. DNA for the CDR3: TGTGCCAGCAGCTTAAGCGGGACCTCCTACAATGAGCAGTTCTTC. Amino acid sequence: CASSLSGTSYNEQFF.

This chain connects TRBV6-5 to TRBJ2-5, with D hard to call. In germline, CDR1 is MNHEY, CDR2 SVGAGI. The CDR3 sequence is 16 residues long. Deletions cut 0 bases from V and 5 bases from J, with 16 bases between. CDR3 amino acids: CASSYSPDLRSETQYF. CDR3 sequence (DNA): TGTGCCAGCAGTTACTCACCCGACTTACGATCGGAGACCCAGTACTTC.

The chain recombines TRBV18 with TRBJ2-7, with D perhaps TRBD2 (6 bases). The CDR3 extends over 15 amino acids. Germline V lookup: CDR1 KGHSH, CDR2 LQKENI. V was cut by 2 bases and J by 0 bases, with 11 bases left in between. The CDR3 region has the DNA TGTGCCAGCTCACCATTAGGGACTTCCTCCTACGAGCAGTACTTC. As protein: CASSPLGTSSYEQYF.